Each of the 5 T cell receptor beta chains below was sequenced from the same sample in a study of CD39 and CD103 CD8 tumor-infiltrating T cells. The data were produced by immunoSEQ multiplex PCR, yet TCRdb's version contains in-frame clones alone and is incomplete. Among thousands of clones listed, around two thirds were seen once. The sequencing input was CD8+ T cells sorted from blood. Subset noted: total memory CD8 T cells (CD45RA-CCR7+/-) from blood or uninvolved lymph node. The receptors stem from a human donor with head and neck squamous cell carcinoma.

CDR3 bases: TGTGCCAGCAGCCCCACGGCCGAGTGGTTTGGCGAGCAGTACTTC. Amino acid sequence: CASSPTAEWFGEQYF. V is TRBV5-4 and J is TRBJ2-7; D unclear. The CDR3 runs 15 residues. Trimming removed 4 bases at V and 6 bases at J, with 20 bases between. Germline CDR1 and CDR2: SGHNT and YYREEE (reference sequence). Based on the CDR3 plus reference TRBV5-4 and TRBJ2-7, the full variable domain is ETGVTQSPTHLIKTRGQQVTLRCSSQSGHNTVSWYQQALGQGPQFIFQYYREEENGRGNFPPRFSGLQFPNYSSELNVNALELDDSALYLCASSPTAEWFGEQYFGPGTRLTVT.

This clone was counted only a few times. Other DNA sequences in the sample encode the same CDR3. This chain uses TRBV27 with TRBJ1-2, with D uncertain. Trimming took off 2 bases at V and 3 bases at J, with 10 bases between the two ends. CDR1 MNHEY and CDR2 SMNVEV come from the germline V gene (reference sequence). This CDR3 spans 14 amino acids. The CDR3 sequence is CASSLDGSYYGYTF. The DNA for the CDR3 is TGTGCCAGCAGTTTAGACGGTTCATACTATGGCTACACCTTC.

This clone has a handful of counts. The V and J genes are TRBV19 and TRBJ2-4, with TRBD1 matching 7 bases. CDR3 length: 17 amino acids. The V gene's germline CDR1 is LNHDA and CDR2 SQIVND (reference sequence). The trim removed 7 bases at V and 1 base at J, leaving 13 bases unmatched. The CDR3 loop reads CASTTGLALLAKNIQYF. The CDR3 DNA reads TGTGCCAGTACGACAGGGTTGGCCTTGTTGGCCAAAAACATTCAGTACTTC. Combining the CDR3 with reference TRBV19 and TRBJ2-4 gives the whole variable domain DGGITQSPKYLFRKEGQNVTLSCEQNLNHDAMYWYRQDPGQGLRLIYYSQIVNDFQKGDIAEGYSVSREKKESFPLTVTSAQKNPTAFYLCASTTGLALLAKNIQYFGAGTRLSVL.

V gene TRBV9 combines with J gene TRBJ2-5; 8 nucleotides line up with TRBD2. With V trimmed by 0 bases and J by 3 bases, 4 bases remained unmatched. Germline-derived CDR1 and CDR2 are SGDLS and YYNGEE. The CDR3 is 15 residues long. CDR3 sequence (DNA): TGTGCCAGCAGCGTAGCTGGACTAGCAAAAGAGACCCAGTACTTC. Amino acid sequence: CASSVAGLAKETQYF.

V usage is TRBV4-1 and J usage is TRBJ1-1, with TRBD1 as a possible D gene (5 bases). The CDR3 is 14 amino acids. Germline V gene lookup returns CDR1 MGHRA and CDR2 YSYEKL. V shed 4 bases and J shed 1 base, with 10 bases lying between them. CDR3 sequence: CASSPGTENTEAFF. As DNA, the CDR3 is TGCGCCAGCAGCCCTGGGACGGAGAACACTGAAGCTTTCTTT.